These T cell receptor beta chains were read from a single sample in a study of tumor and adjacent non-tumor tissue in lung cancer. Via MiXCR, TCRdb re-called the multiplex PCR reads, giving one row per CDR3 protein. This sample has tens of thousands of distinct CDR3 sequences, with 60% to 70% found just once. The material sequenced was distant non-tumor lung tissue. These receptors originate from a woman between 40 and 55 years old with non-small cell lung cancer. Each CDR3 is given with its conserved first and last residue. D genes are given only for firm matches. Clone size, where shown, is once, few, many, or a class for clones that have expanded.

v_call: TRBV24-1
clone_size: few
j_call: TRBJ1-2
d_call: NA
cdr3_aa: CATSEGTPSGYTF
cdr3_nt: TGTGCCACCAGTGAGGGGACCCCAAGTGGCTACACCTTC

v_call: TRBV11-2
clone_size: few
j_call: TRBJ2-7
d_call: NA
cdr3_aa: CANSLGGAVSEQYF
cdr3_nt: TGTGCCAACAGCTTAGGGGGGGCCGTGAGTGAGCAGTACTTC

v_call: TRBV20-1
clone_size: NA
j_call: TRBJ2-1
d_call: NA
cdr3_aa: CSADRLQGNGQFF
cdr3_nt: TGCAGTGCCGACCGTCTCCAAGGCAATGGGCAGTTCTTC

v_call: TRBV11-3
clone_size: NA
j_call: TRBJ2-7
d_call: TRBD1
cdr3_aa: CANSTGQGSYEQYF
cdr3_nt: TGTGCCAATAGCACCGGACAGGGCTCCTACGAGCAGTACTTC

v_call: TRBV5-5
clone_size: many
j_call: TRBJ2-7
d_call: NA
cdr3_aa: CASSAVFGGPLSEQYF
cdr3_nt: TGTGCCAGCAGCGCGGTCTTTGGGGGACCCCTATCCGAGCAGTACTTC

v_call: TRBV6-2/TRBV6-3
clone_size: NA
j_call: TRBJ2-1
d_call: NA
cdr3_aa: CASTGVYYEQFF
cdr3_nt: TGTGCCAGCACTGGGGTCTACTATGAGCAGTTCTTC

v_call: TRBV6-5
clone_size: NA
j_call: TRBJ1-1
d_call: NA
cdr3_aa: CASSYTGGPRDTEAFF
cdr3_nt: TGTGCTAGCAGTTACACTGGTGGCCCCAGGGACACTGAAGCTTTCTTT

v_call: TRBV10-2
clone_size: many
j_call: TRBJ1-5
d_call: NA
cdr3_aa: CASSEFGDRPQHF
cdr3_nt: TGCGCCAGCAGTGAGTTCGGGGATCGGCCCCAGCATTTT

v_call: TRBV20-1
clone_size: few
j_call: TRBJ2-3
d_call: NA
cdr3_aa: CNAREMTRGFTDTQYF
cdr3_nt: TGCAATGCTAGAGAGATGACTAGGGGTTTTACAGATACGCAGTATTTT

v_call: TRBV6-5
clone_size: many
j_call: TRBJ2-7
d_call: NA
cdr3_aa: CASMAGAYEQYF
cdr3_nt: TGTGCCAGCATGGCAGGGGCCTACGAGCAGTACTTC

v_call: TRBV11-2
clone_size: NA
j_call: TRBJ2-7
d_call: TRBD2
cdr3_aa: CASSVEAGVGEHYF
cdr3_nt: TGTGCCAGCAGCGTAGAAGCGGGAGTCGGCGAGCACTACTTC

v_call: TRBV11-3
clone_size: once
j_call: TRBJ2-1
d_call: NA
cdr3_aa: CASSLGIYDDQFF
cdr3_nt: TGTGCCAGCAGCTTAGGAATTTACGATGACCAGTTCTTC

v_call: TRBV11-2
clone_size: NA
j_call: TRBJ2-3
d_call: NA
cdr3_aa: CVSSPLSAADMQYF
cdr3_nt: TGTGTCAGCAGCCCTCTAAGCGCTGCAGATATGCAGTATTTT

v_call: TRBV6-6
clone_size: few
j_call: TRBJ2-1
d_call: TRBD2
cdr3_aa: CASSTKFGGGNEQFF
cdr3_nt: TGTGCCAGCAGCACGAAGTTTGGGGGGGGTAACGAGCAGTTCTTC

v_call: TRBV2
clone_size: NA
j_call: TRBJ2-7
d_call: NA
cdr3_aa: CASKVEVSYEQYF
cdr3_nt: TGTGCCAGCAAGGTAGAGGTCTCCTACGAGCAGTACTTC

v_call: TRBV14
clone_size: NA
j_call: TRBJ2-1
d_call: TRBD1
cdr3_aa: CASSRRIRDSTTNEQFF
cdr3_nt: TGTGCCAGCAGCCGCCGGATCCGGGACAGCACTACAAATGAGCAGTTCTTC

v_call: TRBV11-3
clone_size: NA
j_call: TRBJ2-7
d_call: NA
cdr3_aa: CVSSLGARGDYEQYF
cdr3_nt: TGTGTCAGCAGCTTAGGGGCCAGGGGGGACTACGAGCAGTATTTC

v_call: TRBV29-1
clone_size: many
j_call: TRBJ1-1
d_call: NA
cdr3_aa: CSVGVALQAFF
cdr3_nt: TGCAGCGTTGGAGTCGCCTTACAAGCTTTCTTT

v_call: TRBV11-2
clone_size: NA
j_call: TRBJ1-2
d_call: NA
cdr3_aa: CASIIDLVSYGYTF
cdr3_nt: TGTGCCAGCATCATAGATCTCGTCTCCTATGGCTACACCTTC

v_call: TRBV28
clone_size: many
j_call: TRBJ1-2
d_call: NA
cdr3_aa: CASSQTVGYTF
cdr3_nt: TGTGCCAGCAGCCAGACGGTTGGCTACACCTTC

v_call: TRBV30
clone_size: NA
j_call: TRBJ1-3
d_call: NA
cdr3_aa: CAWSSDHGSGSYF
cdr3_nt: TGTGCCTGGAGTTCAGACCACGGGAGCGGATCATATTTT

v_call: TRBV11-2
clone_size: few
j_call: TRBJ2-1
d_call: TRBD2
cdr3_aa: CASCFGPLAGRNEQFF
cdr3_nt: TGTGCCAGCTGCTTTGGGCCGCTAGCGGGGCGCAATGAGCAGTTCTTC

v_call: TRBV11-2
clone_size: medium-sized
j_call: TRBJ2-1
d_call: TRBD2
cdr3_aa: CASSRQAGGAYNEQFF
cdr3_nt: TGTGCCAGCAGCCGACAAGCGGGAGGAGCCTACAATGAGCAGTTCTTC

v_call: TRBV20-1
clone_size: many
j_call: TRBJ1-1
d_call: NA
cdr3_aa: CSARDPAQGLEAFF
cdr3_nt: TGCAGTGCTAGAGATCCGGCCCAGGGTTTAGAGGCTTTCTTT

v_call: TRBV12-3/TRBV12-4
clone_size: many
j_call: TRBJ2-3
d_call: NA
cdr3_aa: CASSSTDTQYF
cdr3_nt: TGTGCCAGCAGTTCCACAGATACGCAGTATTTT

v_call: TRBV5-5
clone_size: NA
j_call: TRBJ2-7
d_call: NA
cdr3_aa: CASSLEGTRLSYNEQYF
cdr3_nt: TGCGCCAGCAGCTTGGAGGGAACTAGACTATCCTACAATGAGCAGTACTTC

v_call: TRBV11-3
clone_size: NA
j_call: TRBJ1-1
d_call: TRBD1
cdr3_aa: CASSLVTGQQAFF
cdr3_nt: TGTGCCAGCAGCTTAGTGACAGGGCAACAAGCTTTCTTT

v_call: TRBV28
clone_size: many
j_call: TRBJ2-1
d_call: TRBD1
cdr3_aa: CASSSRGRTYNEQFF
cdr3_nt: TGTGCCAGCAGTAGCAGGGGGCGCACCTACAATGAGCAGTTCTTC

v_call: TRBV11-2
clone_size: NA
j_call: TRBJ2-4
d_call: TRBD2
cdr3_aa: CASSPLTSGRDCIQYF
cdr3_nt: TGTGCCAGCAGCCCTCTGACTAGCGGTAGGGATTGCATTCAGTACTTC

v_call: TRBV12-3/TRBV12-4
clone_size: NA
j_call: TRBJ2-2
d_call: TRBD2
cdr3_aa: CTSSFRGGAPGELFF
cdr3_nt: TGTACCAGCAGTTTCCGCGGGGGGGCACCCGGGGAGCTGTTTTTT